This TCR beta chain was sequenced in a study of blood T cell repertoires in COVID-19. Study in general: T cells, B-cell-depleted T cells, or PBMCs supplied cDNA or gDNA.

Original data processing: Cell counts per sample came from amplifying reference gene primers. Some clones are missing from TCRdb's copy, which holds only in-frame ones; the method was immunoSEQ multiplex PCR. D and trimming come from the DNA, and the V and J calls and clone size come from that table. The sample holds 95,000 to 150,000 clones, more than 75% seen once. V was cut by 4 bases and J by 0 bases, with 4 bases left in between. In germline, CDR1 is SGHDT, CDR2 YYEEEE. The CDR3 loop spans 12 amino acids. This sequence was found in a human donor in a cohort sampled during active COVID-19. This chain connects TRBV5-6 to TRBJ1-1, with D uncertain. Sequences were obtained from peripheral blood. CDR3 sequence (DNA): TGTGCCAGCAGCCACTTGAACACTGAAGCTTTCTTT. Encoded protein: CASSHLNTEAFF.